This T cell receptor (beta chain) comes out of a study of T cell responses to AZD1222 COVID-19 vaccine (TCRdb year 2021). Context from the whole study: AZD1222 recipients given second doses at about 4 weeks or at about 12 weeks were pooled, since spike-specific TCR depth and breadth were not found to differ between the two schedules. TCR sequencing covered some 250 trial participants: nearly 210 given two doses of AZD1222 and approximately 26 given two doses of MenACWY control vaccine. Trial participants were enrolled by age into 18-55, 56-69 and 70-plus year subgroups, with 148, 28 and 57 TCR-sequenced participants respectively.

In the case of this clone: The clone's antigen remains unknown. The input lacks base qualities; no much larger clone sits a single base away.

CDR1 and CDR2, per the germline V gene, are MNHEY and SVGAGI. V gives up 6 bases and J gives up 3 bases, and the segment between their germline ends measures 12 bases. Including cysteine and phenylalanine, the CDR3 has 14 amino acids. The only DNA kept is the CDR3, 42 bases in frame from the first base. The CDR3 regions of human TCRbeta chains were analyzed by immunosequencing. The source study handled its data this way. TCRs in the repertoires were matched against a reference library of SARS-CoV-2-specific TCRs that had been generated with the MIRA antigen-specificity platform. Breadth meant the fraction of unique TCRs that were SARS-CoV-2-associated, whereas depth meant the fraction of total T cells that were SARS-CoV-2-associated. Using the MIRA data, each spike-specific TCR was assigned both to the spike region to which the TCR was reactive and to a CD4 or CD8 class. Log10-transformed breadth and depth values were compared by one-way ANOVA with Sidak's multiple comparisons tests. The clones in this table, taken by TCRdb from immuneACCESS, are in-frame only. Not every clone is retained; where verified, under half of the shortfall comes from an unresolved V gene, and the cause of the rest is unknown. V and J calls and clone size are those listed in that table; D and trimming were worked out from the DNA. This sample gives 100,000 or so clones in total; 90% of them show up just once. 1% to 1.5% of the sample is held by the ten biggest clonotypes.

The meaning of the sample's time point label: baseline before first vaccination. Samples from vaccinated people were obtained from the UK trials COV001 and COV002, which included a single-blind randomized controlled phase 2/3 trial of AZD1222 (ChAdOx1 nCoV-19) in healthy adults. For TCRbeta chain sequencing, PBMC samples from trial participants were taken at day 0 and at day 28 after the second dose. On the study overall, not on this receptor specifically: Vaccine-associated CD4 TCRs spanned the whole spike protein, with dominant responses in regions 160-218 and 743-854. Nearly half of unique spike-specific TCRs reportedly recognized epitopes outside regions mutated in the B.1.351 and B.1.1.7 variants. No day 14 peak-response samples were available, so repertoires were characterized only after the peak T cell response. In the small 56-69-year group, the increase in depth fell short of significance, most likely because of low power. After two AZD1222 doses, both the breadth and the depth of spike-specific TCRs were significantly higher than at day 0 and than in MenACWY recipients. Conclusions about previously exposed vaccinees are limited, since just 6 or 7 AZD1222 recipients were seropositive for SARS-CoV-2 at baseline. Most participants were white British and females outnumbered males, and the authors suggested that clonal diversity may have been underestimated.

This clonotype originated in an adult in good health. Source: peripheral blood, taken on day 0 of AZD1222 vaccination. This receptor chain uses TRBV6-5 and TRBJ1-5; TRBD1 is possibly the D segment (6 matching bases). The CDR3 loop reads CASSSGVVNQPQHF. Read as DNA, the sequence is TGTGCCAGCAGCTCAGGGGTGGTCAATCAGCCCCAGCATTTT.